A selection of T cell receptor beta chains follows, all from one sample in a study of vaccination effects on CD4 cells after COVID-19. Profiled with immunoSEQ multiplex PCR; TCRdb holds only in-frame clones, not every one. The sample carries 65,000 to 90,000 clones, roughly 74% recorded once. These TCRs' antigens remain unknown. This specimen was CD4+ T cells from PBMCs cultured with HCoV-NL63 spike peptides, taken before COVID-19 vaccination. The receptor source for this set is a human donor who received a COVID-19 vaccine. Both conserved end residues are part of each CDR3. A D gene is named only where the DNA matches it firmly. Size tells how often a clone was seen (once, few, many) or the class of an expanded clone, and some rows leave it out.

once	TRBJ1-1	TRBV5-1	NA	CASSLGALPGGTEAFF	TGCGCCAGCAGCTTGGGGGCCCTTCCCGGGGGGACTGAAGCTTTCTTT
NA	TRBJ1-2	TRBV5-5	TRBD1	CASSPDRVVGYTF	TGTGCCAGCAGCCCCGACAGGGTGGTCGGCTACACCTTC
NA	TRBJ2-6	TRBV19	TRBD1	CASSMAGQGAFGANVLTF	TGTGCCAGTAGTATGGCGGGACAGGGGGCTTTTGGGGCCAACGTCCTGACTTTC
NA	TRBJ2-2	TRBV2	TRBD1	CASRTGLDTGELFF	TGTGCCAGCAGGACAGGGTTAGACACCGGGGAGCTGTTTTTT
NA	TRBJ2-4	TRBV19	NA	CASSKQAVAKNIQYF	TGTGCCAGTAGCAAACAGGCCGTAGCCAAAAACATTCAGTACTTC
NA	TRBJ1-4	TRBV7-2	NA	CASSSTDGATKLFF	TGTGCCAGCAGCTCGACGGACGGAGCGACAAAACTGTTTTTT
NA	TRBJ1-5	TRBV6-2/TRBV6-3	TRBD1	CASSLDRDNQPQHF	TGTGCCAGCAGCTTGGACAGGGACAATCAGCCCCAGCATTTT
NA	TRBJ2-5	TRBV7-2	NA	CASSLPTGIGGLQETQYF	TGTGCCAGCAGCTTACCTACAGGGATCGGGGGGCTCCAAGAGACCCAGTACTTC
NA	TRBJ1-3	TRBV9	NA	CASSSQGLAGNTIYF	TGTGCCAGCAGCAGTCAGGGTTTGGCTGGAAACACCATATATTTT
NA	TRBJ2-3	TRBV24-1	NA	CATTQGRTQYF	TGTGCCACCACGCAGGGGAGGACGCAGTATTTT
NA	TRBJ2-1	TRBV7-3	NA	CASSPSWTGREQFF	TGTGCCAGCAGCCCTAGTTGGACGGGGCGTGAGCAGTTCTTC
NA	TRBJ1-1	TRBV5-1	TRBD1	CASSLQGAGTEAFF	TGCGCCAGCAGCTTACAGGGGGCTGGCACTGAAGCTTTCTTT
NA	TRBJ2-3	TRBV9	TRBD2	CASTRTSFPDTQYF	TGTGCCAGCACCAGGACTAGCTTCCCAGATACGCAGTATTTT
NA	TRBJ1-2	TRBV27	TRBD1	CASSPRGEPYGYTF	TGTGCCAGCAGCCCCAGGGGGGAACCCTATGGCTACACCTTC
NA	TRBJ1-5	TRBV6-6	NA	CASSPASSNQPQHF	TGTGCCAGCAGCCCTGCCTCTAGCAATCAGCCCCAGCATTTT
NA	TRBJ2-1	TRBV18	TRBD2	CASSPSTAGGADEQFF	TGTGCCAGCTCACCCTCCACAGCGGGGGGAGCCGATGAGCAGTTCTTC
once	TRBJ2-3	TRBV24-1	NA	CATSDLSSTDTQYF	TGTGCCACCAGTGATTTATCTAGCACAGATACGCAGTATTTT
NA	TRBJ1-3	TRBV6-1	NA	CASSEARGLSGNTIYF	TGTGCCAGCAGTGAAGCGCGGGGGCTTTCTGGAAACACCATATATTTT
NA	TRBJ1-2	TRBV18	TRBD1	CASSTNRGGGYTF	TGTGCCAGCTCAACAAACAGGGGTGGCGGCTACACCTTC
NA	TRBJ1-4	TRBV4-1	NA	CASSPLVGRTNEKLFF	TGCGCCAGCAGCCCCTTGGTGGGGAGGACTAATGAAAAACTGTTTTTT
few	TRBJ2-4	TRBV7-2	TRBD1	CASSLGPPGQAYF	TGTGCCAGCAGCTTAGGCCCCCCGGGACAGGCGTACTTC
NA	TRBJ2-1	TRBV7-2	NA	CASSLQGGNEQFF	TGTGCCAGCAGCTTACAGGGAGGCAATGAGCAGTTCTTC
NA	TRBJ1-4	TRBV6-5	TRBD1	CASSYQGGAANEKLFF	TGTGCCAGCAGTTACCAAGGGGGCGCGGCTAATGAAAAACTGTTTTTT
NA	TRBJ1-2	TRBV6-1	TRBD1	CASSEGAGGRYGYTF	TGTGCCAGCAGTGAAGGCGCAGGGGGCCGGTATGGCTACACCTTC
few	TRBJ1-1	TRBV18	NA	CASSSDRTANTEAFF	TGTGCCAGCTCATCCGATAGGACGGCGAACACTGAAGCTTTCTTT
NA	TRBJ2-3	TRBV24-1	NA	CATSDSGRADTDTQYF	TGTGCCACCAGTGATTCGGGCAGGGCCGACACAGATACGCAGTATTTT
NA	TRBJ1-3	TRBV29-1	NA	CSAYSGSTIYF	TGCAGCGCTTACTCAGGATCCACCATATATTTT
NA	TRBJ1-6	TRBV14	TRBD1	CASSRLGQGVSPLHF	TGTGCCAGCAGCCGATTGGGACAGGGAGTATCACCCCTCCACTTT
NA	TRBJ1-4	TRBV5-1	TRBD1	CASSRQGVNEKLFF	TGCGCCAGCAGCCGACAGGGGGTAAATGAAAAACTGTTTTTT
NA	TRBJ1-5	TRBV19	NA	CASSMQGSQPQHF	TGTGCCAGTAGTATGCAGGGTAGTCAGCCCCAGCATTTT
NA	TRBJ2-1	TRBV15	NA	CATTSRSYNEQFF	TGTGCCACCACCTCAAGATCCTACAATGAGCAGTTCTTC
NA	TRBJ1-1	TRBV5-1	NA	CASSYSLNTEAFF	TGCGCCAGCAGCTATTCATTGAACACTGAAGCTTTCTTT
NA	TRBJ1-6	TRBV7-2	NA	CASSLAGGSYNSPLHF	TGTGCCAGCAGCTTAGCGGGGGGGTCCTATAATTCACCCCTCCACTTT
NA	TRBJ2-5	TRBV6-1	NA	CASSEEGRVQETQYF	TGTGCCAGCAGTGAAGAGGGCAGGGTTCAAGAGACCCAGTACTTC
NA	TRBJ1-3	TRBV19	NA	CASSIDRNSGNTIYF	TGTGCCAGTAGTATCGACCGAAACTCTGGAAACACCATATATTTT
NA	TRBJ1-5	TRBV28	TRBD1	CASSTGEQPQHF	TGTGCCAGCTCGACAGGGGAACAGCCCCAGCATTTT
NA	TRBJ2-1	TRBV9	NA	CASSVGSRNNEQFF	TGTGCCAGCAGCGTAGGCAGCAGAAACAATGAGCAGTTCTTC
NA	TRBJ1-4	TRBV25-1	TRBD1	CASSHGTGDEKLFF	TGTGCCAGCAGTCACGGGACAGGGGATGAAAAACTGTTTTTT
NA	TRBJ1-6	TRBV27	NA	CASSRRDPSSYNSPLHF	TGTGCCAGCAGTCGCAGGGATCCGAGCTCCTATAATTCACCCCTCCACTTT
NA	TRBJ1-3	TRBV19	NA	CASRRGRDSGNTIYF	TGTGCCAGTAGGAGAGGACGGGACTCTGGAAACACCATATATTTT
NA	TRBJ2-5	TRBV2	NA	CASSRTSSMETQYF	TGTGCCAGCAGTCGTACGTCCTCCATGGAGACCCAGTACTTC
once	TRBJ1-4	TRBV5-1	TRBD1	CASSIQRQGGREKLFF	TGCGCCAGCAGCATTCAACGACAGGGCGGGAGGGAAAAACTGTTTTTT
NA	TRBJ1-2	TRBV18	NA	CASSPEGAYGYTF	TGTGCCAGCTCACCCGAAGGGGCCTATGGCTACACCTTC
NA	TRBJ2-2	TRBV5-1	TRBD1	CASSAGQGRAATGELFF	TGCGCCAGCAGCGCGGGACAGGGTCGGGCGGCCACCGGGGAGCTGTTTTTT
NA	TRBJ2-2	TRBV6-4	TRBD1	CASSDSFGTGAHTGELFF	TGTGCCAGCAGTGACTCTTTCGGGACAGGGGCCCACACCGGGGAGCTGTTTTTT
NA	TRBJ2-5	TRBV30	TRBD1	CAWSPGTGGFGETQYF	TGTGCCTGGAGTCCTGGGACAGGGGGATTCGGAGAGACCCAGTACTTC
many	TRBJ1-2	TRBV12-3/TRBV12-4	NA	CASRFASASGYTF	TGTGCCAGCAGATTTGCTAGCGCTAGCGGCTACACCTTC
NA	TRBJ1-5	TRBV28	NA	CASSLGQGSQPQHF	TGTGCCAGCAGTTTGGGGCAGGGAAGTCAGCCCCAGCATTTT
NA	TRBJ1-1	TRBV30	NA	CAWKSFDREAFF	TGTGCCTGGAAGTCGTTCGACCGTGAAGCTTTCTTT
NA	TRBJ2-6	TRBV19	NA	CASSRRDGSDSGANVLTF	TGTGCCAGTAGTAGAAGGGACGGTAGTGATTCTGGGGCCAACGTCCTGACTTTC
NA	TRBJ2-5	TRBV19	NA	CASSTGRQETQYF	TGTGCCAGTAGTACGGGACGGCAAGAGACCCAGTACTTC
once	TRBJ2-3	TRBV7-2	NA	CASSLLAGADTQYF	TGTGCCAGCAGCTTGCTAGCTGGGGCAGATACGCAGTATTTT
NA	TRBJ1-1	TRBV4-1	TRBD1	CASSNPGQRNTEAFF	TGCGCCAGCAGCAATCCGGGACAGAGAAACACTGAAGCTTTCTTT
NA	TRBJ1-2	TRBV4-1	TRBD1	CASSPIGRDSNNYGYTF	TGCGCCAGCAGCCCAATCGGGAGGGACAGTAATAACTATGGCTACACCTTC